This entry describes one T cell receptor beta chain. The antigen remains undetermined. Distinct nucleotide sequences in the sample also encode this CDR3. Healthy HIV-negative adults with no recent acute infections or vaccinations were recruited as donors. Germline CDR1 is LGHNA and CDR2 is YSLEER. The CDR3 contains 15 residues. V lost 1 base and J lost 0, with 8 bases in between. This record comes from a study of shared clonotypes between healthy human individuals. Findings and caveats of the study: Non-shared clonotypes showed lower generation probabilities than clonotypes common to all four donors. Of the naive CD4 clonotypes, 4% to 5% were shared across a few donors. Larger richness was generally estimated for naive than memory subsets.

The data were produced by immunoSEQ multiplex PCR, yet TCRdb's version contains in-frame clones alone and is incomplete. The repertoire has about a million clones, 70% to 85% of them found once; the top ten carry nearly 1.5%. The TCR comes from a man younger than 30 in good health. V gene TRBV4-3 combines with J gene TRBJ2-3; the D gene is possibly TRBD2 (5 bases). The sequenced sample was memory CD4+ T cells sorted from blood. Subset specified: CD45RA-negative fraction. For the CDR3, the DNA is TGCGCCAGCAGCCAAGTTGGCGGGAGCACAGATACGCAGTATTTT. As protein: CASSQVGGSTDTQYF.